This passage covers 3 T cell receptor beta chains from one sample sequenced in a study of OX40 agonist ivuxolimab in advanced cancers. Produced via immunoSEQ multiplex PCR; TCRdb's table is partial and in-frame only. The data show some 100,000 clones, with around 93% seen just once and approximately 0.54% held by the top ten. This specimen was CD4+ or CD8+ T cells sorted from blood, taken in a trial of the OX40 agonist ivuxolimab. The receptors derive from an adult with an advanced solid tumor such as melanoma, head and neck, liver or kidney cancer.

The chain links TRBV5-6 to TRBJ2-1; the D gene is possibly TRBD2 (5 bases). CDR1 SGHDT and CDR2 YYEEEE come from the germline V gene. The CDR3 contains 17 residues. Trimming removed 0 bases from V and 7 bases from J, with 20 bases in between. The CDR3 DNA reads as TGTGCCAGCAGCTTGGGCGCCGGGGTCCCCTGGGGAAATGAGCAGTTCTTC. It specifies CASSLGAGVPWGNEQFF.

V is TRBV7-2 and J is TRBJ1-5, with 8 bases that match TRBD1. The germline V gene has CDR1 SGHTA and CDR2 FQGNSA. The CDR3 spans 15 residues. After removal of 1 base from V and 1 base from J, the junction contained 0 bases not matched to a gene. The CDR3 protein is CASSLGQGSNQPQHF. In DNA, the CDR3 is TGTGCCAGCAGCTTAGGACAGGGGAGCAATCAGCCCCAGCATTTT. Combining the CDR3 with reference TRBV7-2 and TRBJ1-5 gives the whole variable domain GAGVSQSPSNKVTEKGKDVELRCDPISGHTALYWYRQSLGQGLEFLIYFQGNSAPDKSGLPSDRFSAERTGGSVSTLTIQRTQQEDSAVYLCASSLGQGSNQPQHFGDGTRLSIL.

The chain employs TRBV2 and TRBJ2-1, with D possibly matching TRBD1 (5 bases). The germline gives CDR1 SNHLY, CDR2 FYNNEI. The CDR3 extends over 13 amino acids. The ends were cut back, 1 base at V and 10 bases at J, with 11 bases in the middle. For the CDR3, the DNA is TGTGCCAGCAGTGAAGAAAACAGGTTGGAGCAGTTCTTC. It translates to CASSEENRLEQFF.